This T cell receptor beta chain was captured by sequencing in a study of blood T cell repertoires in COVID-19 (dated by TCRdb to the early 2020s). Some background on the complete study: Samples covering the acute and convalescent phases of COVID-19 were provided by collaborators in the United States, Italy and Spain. The material from the prospective study consisted of cDNA or gDNA derived from T cells, B-cell-depleted T cells, or PBMCs. Subjects who had been exposed to COVID-19, were actively infected with it, or had recovered from it provided the deeply sampled blood TCRbeta repertoires that made up the dataset. The repertoires were released in a freely available public database meant as a resource for research on the immune response to SARS-CoV-2. Samples came from the ongoing ImmuneRACE study (first 160 participants) plus 1,254 subjects from 6 global collaborators. Nearly every sample came with metadata listing a de-identified subject ID, COVID-19 status, age in years and sex. Where available, HLA class I and class II types were taken from metadata supplied by the sample provider and were not determined by assay-based typing.

Summary of the overall study and its limitations: How much clinical and demographic metadata was included differed by source and by participant, and the metadata was provided uncurated.

TCRbeta CDR3 regions were amplified from genomic DNA using the immunoSEQ Assay, a bias-controlled multiplex PCR. In the authors' own workflow: Within the assay, amplification of reference gene primers was used to estimate how many nucleated cells each sample contained. To quantify the absolute abundance of each unique TCRbeta CDR3 rearrangement, sequence reads were collapsed and filtered. For each sample, productive Simpson clonality was calculated as the square root of Simpson's diversity index over productive rearrangements. Held by TCRdb, this immuneACCESS table contains in-frame sequences only and omits some clones. Under half of the omission traces to an unresolved V gene where checked; the cause of the rest is unknown. The DNA was the basis for D and trimming; V, J and clone size are from that table. The sample has hundreds of thousands of clones on record, 80% to 90% of them singletons. 0.85% to 0.95% of the sample comes from the top ten.

From its cysteine to its phenylalanine, the CDR3 spans 17 amino acids. Only the CDR3 DNA is retained, 51 bases long and in frame from the first base. Taken from the germline V gene, the CDR1 and CDR2 loops are SQVTM and ANQGSEA. V and J are trimmed by 6 bases and 8 bases, and the gene matches miss 13 bases of the junction. Details on this clone: No antigen is known for it. Qualities for individual bases were not recorded, and no much larger clone is one base off.

Enrolling through a virtual design, the prospective study's participants ranged in age from roughly 18 to 89 years and lived across some 23 United States geographic areas. In the prospective study, participants were assigned to cohorts based on the clinical history participants reported in a screening survey and a study questionnaire. A participant counted as exposed if, within 2 weeks of entering the study, that participant had been in contact with someone who had a PCR-confirmed or clinician-diagnosed COVID-19 case. In the prospective study, whole blood, serum and a nasopharyngeal or oropharyngeal swab were collected from each participant by mobile phlebotomists. Participants in the prospective study had the option to provide additional blood draws and questionnaires over a roughly 2-month period. Before DNA extraction, prospective study blood samples were shipped either frozen or at room temperature.

Material: PBMCs or T cells enriched from blood (not recorded which). Here the chain combines TRBV29-1 and TRBJ2-1, with TRBD2 matching 16 junction bases. This receptor was identified in a man aged 50-60 years who had been exposed to COVID-19. The CDR3 in this case is CSVGRAGTSGGAYEQFF. In nucleotides, the sequence is TGCAGCGTGGGGAGAGCCGGGACTAGCGGGGGGGCCTATGAGCAGTTCTTC.